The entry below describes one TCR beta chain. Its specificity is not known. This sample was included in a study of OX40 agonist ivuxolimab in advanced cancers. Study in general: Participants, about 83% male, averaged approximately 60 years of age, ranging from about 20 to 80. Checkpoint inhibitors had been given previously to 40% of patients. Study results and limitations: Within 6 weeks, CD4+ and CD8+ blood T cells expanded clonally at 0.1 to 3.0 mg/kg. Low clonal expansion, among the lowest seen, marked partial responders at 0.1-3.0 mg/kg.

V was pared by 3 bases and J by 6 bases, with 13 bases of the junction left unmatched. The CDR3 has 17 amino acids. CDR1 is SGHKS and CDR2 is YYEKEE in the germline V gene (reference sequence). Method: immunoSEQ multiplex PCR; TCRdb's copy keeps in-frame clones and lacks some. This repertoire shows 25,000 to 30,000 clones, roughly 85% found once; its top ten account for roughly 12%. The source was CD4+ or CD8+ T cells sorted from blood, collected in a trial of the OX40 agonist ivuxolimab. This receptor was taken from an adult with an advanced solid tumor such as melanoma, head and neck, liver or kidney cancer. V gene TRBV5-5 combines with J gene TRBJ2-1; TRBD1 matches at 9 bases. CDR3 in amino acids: CASSSTRDRAYINEQFF. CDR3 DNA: TGTGCCAGCAGCTCTACTAGGGACAGGGCGTACATCAATGAGCAGTTCTTC.